Listed below are T cell receptor beta chains from one sample, sequenced in a study. TCRdb re-called the RT-PCR reads through MiXCR, storing one row per CDR3 protein. Of about 680,000 distinct CDR3 sequences listed, around 14% are singletons. Sequenced input: memory CD4+ T cells from blood. The receptors stem from a female donor in good health, serving as a healthy control. Each CDR3 is given with its conserved first and last residue. Clone size is not always given. Where it is, it says once, few, many or a class for expanded clones.

14,TRBV10-3,many,CAARPGQAGDTQYF
13,TRBV12-3/TRBV12-4,many,CASASGVGETQYF
14,TRBV9,few,CASSVLQGAGGYTF
16,TRBV10-3,few,CAISRNRGSYNSPLHF
11,TRBV30,few,CAWRSGDTQYF
13,TRBV15,NA,CATSRSRLAAEYF
15,TRBV20-1,NA,CSARNWPPSSYEQYF
15,TRBV20-1,few,CSARVPGLGGNEQFF
16,TRBV5-5,many,CASSLRAQGVYQPQHF
15,TRBV6-5,NA,CASSSSTVSNQPQHF
18,TRBV12-2,NA,CASRFSKKQDWANQPQHF
12,TRBV30,many,CAWSGLAGAQYF
15,TRBV5-4,many,CASSREQGSYNEQFF
17,TRBV6-5,many,CASSYSKVAGGYNEQFF
14,TRBV7-3,few,CASSLTARDNEQFF
16,TRBV20-1,few,CSATTELAGGLREQYF
14,TRBV7-2,NA,CASSPHRAQETQYF
16,TRBV7-2,NA,CASSSLGQGSTDTQYF
13,TRBV6-2/TRBV6-3,few,CASSWGLYNEQFF
15,TRBV20-1,many,CSANPEQGFRDEQYF
14,TRBV7-9,NA,CASSLEASAYEQYF
13,TRBV27,many,CASRGQGSGEQYF
14,TRBV12-3/TRBV12-4,many,CASILGPSTDTQYF
15,TRBV20-1,few,CSARVSGSSYNEQFF
15,TRBV7-2,NA,CASSSGLGNTGELFF
16,TRBV7-9,few,CASSLLEGVSTDTQYF
15,TRBV6-5,many,CASSYAWTGNQPQHF
17,TRBV20-1,NA,CSARSLGWREGTDTQYF